This T cell receptor beta chain originates from a study of response to subunit inactivated influenza vaccine. General study results and limits: Each seasonal flu vaccination may recruit only limited new T cells, authors suggested.

TCRdb re-called the RT-PCR reads through MiXCR, storing one row per CDR3 protein. The sample has hundreds of thousands of distinct CDR3 sequences; over 10% are singletons. J lost 2 bases, V lost 6 bases, and 5 bases had no gene match. The CDR3 runs to 13 residues. The V gene's germline CDR1 is DFQATT and CDR2 SNEGSKA (reference sequence). In the case of this clonotype: Antigen: not known.

The rearrangement links TRBV20-1 to TRBJ2-3; TRBD2 matches 7 bases. Here the sequenced sample was PBMCs from blood, taken about 40 days after vaccination. The TCR sequence derives from a man aged 45-65 years who received an inactivated influenza vaccine. CDR3 coding DNA: TGCAGTGCCCCTAGCGGAAACACAGATACGCAGTATTTT. Protein: CSAPSGNTDTQYF.